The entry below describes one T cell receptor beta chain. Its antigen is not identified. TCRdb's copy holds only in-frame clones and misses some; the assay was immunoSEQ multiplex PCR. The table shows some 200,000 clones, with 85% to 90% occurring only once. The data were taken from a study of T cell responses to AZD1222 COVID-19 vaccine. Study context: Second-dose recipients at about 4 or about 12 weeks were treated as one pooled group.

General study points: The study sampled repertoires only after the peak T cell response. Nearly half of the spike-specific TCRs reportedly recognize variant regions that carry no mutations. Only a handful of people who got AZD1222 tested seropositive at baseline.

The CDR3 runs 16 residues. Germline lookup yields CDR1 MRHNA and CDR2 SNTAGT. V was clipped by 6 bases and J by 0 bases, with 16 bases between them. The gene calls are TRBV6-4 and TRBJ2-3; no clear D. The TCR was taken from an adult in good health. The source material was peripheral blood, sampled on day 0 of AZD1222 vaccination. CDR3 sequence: CASSANTASSTDTQYF. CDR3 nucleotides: TGTGCCAGCAGCGCCAATACAGCGTCTAGCACAGATACGCAGTATTTT.